This TCR beta chain appears in the sequencing data of a study of CD8 T cells in ankylosing spondylitis. The study, taken as a whole, reports: There was a TCR beta motif, made of several highly homologous variants, that appeared characteristic of ankylosing spondylitis blood. Both synovial fluid and blood in reactive arthritis had previously been reported to carry some motif variants.

Construction of TCR beta libraries was performed using quantitative 5'-RACE with molecular barcodes. TCRdb called the 5' RACE reads again in MiXCR, with one record for every CDR3 protein. The repertoire has around 28,000 distinct CDR3 sequences, around 30% of them found once; the top ten carry under 50%. This CDR3 contains 15 residues. CDR1 MDHEN and CDR2 SYDVKM come from the germline V gene. V lost 7 bases and J lost 7; bases outside the gene matches: 10. Concerning this clonotype: Its antigen is not known.

This chain joins TRBV28 and TRBJ2-1, with 10 nucleotides matching TRBD2. Material: synovial fluid, either unsorted or a sorted T cell fraction (not recorded which). The TCR comes from a male donor with ankylosing spondylitis. CDR3 loop: CASKIAGGAPNEQFF. The DNA for the CDR3 is TGTGCCAGCAAGATAGCGGGAGGAGCCCCGAATGAGCAGTTCTTC.